The 30 T cell receptor beta chains below come from one sample, sequenced in a study of shared clonotypes between healthy human individuals. Here immunoSEQ multiplex PCR was the method, and the copy in TCRdb shows in-frame clones only, minus some. The table shows millions of clones, with about 95% occurring only once. The naive CD8 population came from CD45RO-negative cells selected for CCR7, without terminally differentiated effector memory CD45RA+ cells. Sequenced input: naive CD8+ T cells sorted from blood. These receptors came from a man younger than 35 in good health.

This chain joins TRBV5-6 and TRBJ2-5, with D unclear. The CDR3 runs 14 residues. V lost 1 base and J 3 bases, leaving 10 bases between the germline ends. The germline CDR1 and CDR2 sequences are SGHDT and YYEEEE. CDR3 nucleotides: TGTGCCAGCAGCTTGTGGCAGTATAAAGAGACCCAGTACTTC. It is translated as CASSLWQYKETQYF. Variable domain in full (rest from reference TRBV5-6 and TRBJ2-5): DAGVTQSPTHLIKTRGQQVTLRCSPKSGHDTVSWYQQALGQGPQFIFQYYEEEERQRGNFPDRFSGHQFPNYSSELNVNALLLGDSALYLCASSLWQYKETQYFGPGTRLLVL.

The chain links TRBV30 to TRBJ2-4, with D maybe TRBD1 (5 bases). Trimming cost V 0 bases and J 3 bases, with 15 bases left between them. This CDR3 is built from 16 residues. Germline loops: CDR1 GTSNPN, CDR2 SVGIG (reference sequence). The CDR3 region has the DNA TGTGCCTGGAGTGTTGGGGCTATTGGGTTCAAAAACATTCAGTACTTC. Encoded protein: CAWSVGAIGFKNIQYF.

The J gene is TRBJ1-5, the V gene TRBV4-1; TRBD1 might be the D (5 bases). CDR1 is MGHRA and CDR2 is YSYEKL in the germline V gene. V lost 0 bases to trimming and J lost 1 base, with 10 bases between them. This CDR3 has 16 residues. The CDR3 is CASSQEGANSNQPQHF. The CDR3 coding sequence is TGCGCCAGCAGCCAAGAAGGGGCGAACAGCAATCAGCCCCAGCATTTT.

As for this clone: Other nucleotide sequences in the sample specify the same CDR3. J is TRBJ2-7 and V is TRBV27; D remains ambiguous. The germline CDR1 and CDR2 sequences are MNHEY and SMNVEV (reference sequence). There are 13 residues in the CDR3. Trimming cost V 2 bases and J 0 bases, with 5 bases left between them. CDR3 coding DNA: TGTGCCAGCAGTTTAACCCGCTCCTACGAGCAGTACTTC. Amino acids: CASSLTRSYEQYF.

The chain's CDR3 is CASTLGQTNYGYTF. Written as DNA, the CDR3 is TGTGCCAGTACCTTGGGACAGACCAACTATGGCTACACCTTC. The chain carries TRBV19 and TRBJ1-2; 7 positions agree with TRBD1. V lost 7 bases, J lost 2 bases, and 7 bases stayed unmatched. CDR1 is LNHDA, CDR2 SQIVND, per germline (reference sequence). The CDR3 spans 14 residues.

The chain combines TRBV30 with TRBJ1-1; D gene unclear. V was trimmed by 2 bases and J by 7 bases, leaving 11 bases between them. Germline loops: CDR1 GTSNPN, CDR2 SVGIG (reference sequence). The CDR3 runs 12 residues. CDR3 region: CAWSSPPGEAFF. In DNA form, the CDR3 reads TGTGCCTGGAGTTCCCCCCCCGGTGAAGCTTTCTTT.

CDR3 coding DNA: TGTGCCAGCAGCTCCATAGCGGGATCTGGGGAGACCCAGTACTTC. Protein product: CASSSIAGSGETQYF. The chain recombines TRBV5-4 with TRBJ2-5; TRBD2 agrees at 8 bases. V lost 3 bases to trimming and J lost 5 bases; unmatched junction nucleotides: 9. This CDR3 has 15 residues. Germline lookup yields CDR1 SGHNT and CDR2 YYREEE (reference sequence).

This chain joins TRBV5-4 and TRBJ1-2; D possibly corresponds to TRBD1 (6 bases). V lost 1 base to trimming and J lost 4 bases, with 11 bases between them. CDR3 length equals 14 residues. Germline assignment: CDR1 SGHNT and CDR2 YYREEE (reference sequence). The CDR3 is CASSLSGAGYGYTF. CDR3 DNA: TGTGCCAGCAGCTTGTCAGGGGCTGGCTATGGCTACACCTTC.

This rearrangement joins TRBV11-2 to TRBJ2-7, with D uncertain. The CDR3 is made up of 13 amino acids. V lost 1 base and J 2 bases, leaving 6 bases between the germline ends. Germline CDR1 and CDR2: SGHAT and FQNNGV. CDR3 DNA sequence: TGTGCCAGCAGCTTAGCATTGACCTACGAGCAGTACTTC. This codes for CASSLALTYEQYF.

Remarks on this clone: The sample holds other DNA sequences that translate to the same CDR3. The chain recombines TRBV7-6 with TRBJ2-1; D is unresolved. This CDR3 contains 14 residues. CDR1 and CDR2 (germline): SGHVS, FNYEAQ. Trimming left V 0 bases short and J 2 bases short, with 5 bases between. In DNA form, the CDR3 reads TGTGCCAGCAGCTTAGCCGGGCCCTACAATGAGCAGTTCTTC. It encodes CASSLAGPYNEQFF. The full variable domain, in which reference TRBV7-6 and TRBJ2-1 provide the parts outside the CDR3, is GAGVSQSPRYKVTKRGQDVALRCDPISGHVSLYWYRQALGQGPEFLTYFNYEAQQDKSGLPNDRFSAERPEGSISTLTIQRTEQRDSAMYRCASSLAGPYNEQFFGPGTRLTVL.

The gene calls are TRBV2 and TRBJ2-7; 8 positions agree with TRBD1. The V and J ends lost 5 bases and 6 bases, in that order; junction bases with no gene match: 12. Germline V gene data show CDR1 as SNHLY and CDR2 as FYNNEI. CDR3 length: 15 amino acids. In nucleotides, the CDR3 is TGTGCCAGCAGTCCGGAAGGCGGACAGGGCGGCGAGCAGTACTTC. Translation gives CASSPEGGQGGEQYF.

The chain recombines TRBV9 with TRBJ2-1; 14 bases map to TRBD2. V was pared by 4 bases and J by 10 bases, with 16 bases of the junction left unmatched. Per germline, CDR1 SGDLS and CDR2 YYNGEE. The CDR3 consists of 18 residues. CDR3: CASSTGPAGTSGSLEQFF. In DNA, the CDR3 is TGTGCCAGCAGCACTGGTCCTGCCGGGACTAGCGGGAGTTTAGAGCAGTTCTTC.

In regard to this clone: This specimen includes other DNA sequences encoding the same CDR3. DNA of the CDR3: TGTGCCAGCAGCTTTGGGAGCAATCAGCCCCAGCATTTT. Residues: CASSFGSNQPQHF. The chain joins TRBV5-6 to TRBJ1-5; no reliable D call. V lost 2 bases and J 1 base, leaving 4 bases between the germline ends. The V gene's germline CDR1 is SGHDT and CDR2 YYEEEE. This CDR3 has 13 amino acids.

The chain links TRBV30 to TRBJ1-5; D possibly corresponds to TRBD1 (6 bases). Deletions cut 0 bases from V and 5 bases from J, with 14 bases between. Germline V gene lookup returns CDR1 GTSNPN and CDR2 SVGIG (reference sequence). This CDR3 has 15 amino acids. CDR3 protein: CAWSVDSSTHQPQHF. CDR3 DNA: TGTGCCTGGAGTGTGGACAGCAGCACTCATCAGCCCCAGCATTTT.

The chain carries TRBV16 and TRBJ2-7; 7 nucleotides agree with TRBD2. Germline V gene sequence: CDR1 KGHSY, CDR2 FQNENV. After removal of 0 bases from V and 6 bases from J, the junction contained 5 bases not matched to a gene. The CDR3 has 14 residues. The DNA of the CDR3 is TGTGCCAGCAGCCAATCGGGCAGGGAGGGCGAGCAGTACTTC. Translating gives CASSQSGREGEQYF. Full variable domain (outside the CDR3, taken from reference TRBV16 and TRBJ2-7): GEEVAQTPKHLVRGEGQKAKLYCAPIKGHSYVFWYQQVLKNEFKFLISFQNENVFDETGMPKERFSAKCLPNSPCSLEIQATKLEDSAVYFCASSQSGREGEQYFGPGTRLTVT.

This chain links TRBV2 with TRBJ2-7, with 10 bases identical to TRBD1. Germline V gene sequence: CDR1 SNHLY, CDR2 FYNNEI. The trim removed 6 bases at V and 2 bases at J, leaving 7 bases unmatched. The CDR3 is 15 amino acids. This CDR3 reads CASRAWTGGAYEQYF. CDR3 coding DNA: TGTGCCAGCAGAGCCTGGACAGGGGGGGCCTACGAGCAGTACTTC.

This rearrangement joins TRBV28 to TRBJ1-5; no reliable D call. There are 13 residues in the CDR3. Germline V gives CDR1 MDHEN, CDR2 SYDVKM. Trimming left V 5 bases short and J 4 bases short, with 9 bases between. The CDR3 is CASSPGRNQPQHF. The CDR3, as DNA: TGTGCCAGCAGTCCGGGTCGGAATCAGCCCCAGCATTTT.

The count of this clone is one. The V and J genes are TRBV28 and TRBJ2-3; TRBD1 matches 9 bases. J was trimmed by 1 base and V by 7 bases; bases with no gene match: 3. CDR1 is MDHEN, CDR2 SYDVKM, per germline. CDR3 length: 14 residues. The CDR3 is CASTWTGGTDTQYF. CDR3 sequence (DNA): TGTGCCAGCACCTGGACAGGGGGCACAGATACGCAGTATTTT. Together with reference TRBV28 and TRBJ2-3, the CDR3 gives the full variable domain: DVKVTQSSRYLVKRTGEKVFLECVQDMDHENMFWYRQDPGLGLRLIYFSYDVKMKEKGDIPEGYSVSREKKERFSLILESASTNQTSMYLCASTWTGGTDTQYFGPGTRLTVL.

The genes are TRBV5-6 and TRBJ2-4, with 7 bases fitting TRBD1. The germline CDR1 and CDR2 sequences are SGHDT and YYEEEE. Losses at the gene ends were 5 bases for V and 5 bases for J; bases not matched to a gene: 7. The length of the CDR3 is 14 residues. The CDR3 bases are TGTGCCAGCAGAGCACAGGGGTCGCAAAACATTCAGTACTTC. Translated: CASRAQGSQNIQYF. The variable domain in full, completed from reference TRBV5-6 and TRBJ2-4, reads DAGVTQSPTHLIKTRGQQVTLRCSPKSGHDTVSWYQQALGQGPQFIFQYYEEEERQRGNFPDRFSGHQFPNYSSELNVNALLLGDSALYLCASRAQGSQNIQYFGAGTRLSVL.

This clone was observed a few times. CDR3 DNA sequence: TGTGCCAGCAGCCCGGACAGGGGTAGCGGCTACACCTTC. Amino acids: CASSPDRGSGYTF. The chain has TRBV5-6 and TRBJ1-2; TRBD1 aligns across 9 bases. Trimming at V came to 4 bases and at J to 8 bases, leaving 6 bases not matched to a gene. Germline CDR1 reads SGHDT; CDR2 reads YYEEEE. This CDR3 is 13 amino acids long.

The chain links TRBV12-1 to TRBJ1-5; the table's D call, TRBD1, was not checked against the DNA. TRBV12-1 is a pseudogene segment. The CDR3 has 17 residues. This CDR3 reads CASSFRVDRWSNQPQHF. In nucleotides, the CDR3 is TGTGCCAGCAGTTTTCGTGTGGACAGGTGGAGCAATCAGCCCCAGCATTTT.

The chain carries TRBV4-3 and TRBJ2-3; 10 bases line up with TRBD2. The CDR3 is 16 amino acids. The J segment lost 0 bases and the V segment lost 2 bases, leaving 2 bases of the junction unmatched. Per the germline V gene, CDR1 is LGHNA and CDR2 is YSLEER. CDR3 nucleotides: TGCGCCAGCAGCCAACTAGCGGGAGCTAGCACAGATACGCAGTATTTT. Protein product: CASSQLAGASTDTQYF.

The genes are TRBV5-4 and TRBJ2-2; a weak D match, TRBD1 (6 bases). Trimming left V 2 bases short and J 4 bases short, with 12 bases between. This CDR3 region has 15 residues. Germline V gene sequence: CDR1 SGHNT, CDR2 YYREEE (reference sequence). This CDR3 reads CASSFGAGATGELFF. Written as DNA, the CDR3 is TGTGCCAGCAGCTTCGGGGCAGGGGCCACCGGGGAGCTGTTTTTT.

The J gene is TRBJ1-2, the V gene TRBV7-3, with 7 bases that match TRBD1. V gave up 0 bases and J gave up 6 bases; unmatched junction bases: 7. The CDR3 consists of 15 residues. In germline, CDR1 is SGHTA, CDR2 FQGTGA. The DNA of the CDR3 is TGTGCCAGCAGCTTAACAGGGGGCGTCTTGGATGGCTACACCTTC. Protein: CASSLTGGVLDGYTF.

J is TRBJ1-4 and V is TRBV27, with TRBD1 as a possible D gene (5 bases). Germline CDR1 is MNHEY and CDR2 is SMNVEV (reference sequence). V lost 3 bases, J lost 8 bases, and 13 bases lay in between. This CDR3 region has 14 residues. The CDR3 bases are TGTGCCAGCAGTTTGTGGGGAGGGGAGGAAAAACTGTTTTTT. It translates to CASSLWGGEEKLFF.

The rearrangement links TRBV13 to TRBJ2-7; unclear D gene. The CDR3 covers 14 residues. V was trimmed by 1 base and J by 0 bases, leaving 7 bases between them. The germline V gene encodes CDR1 PRHDT and CDR2 FYEKMQ (reference sequence). CDR3 nucleotide sequence: TGTGCCAGCAGCTTAGACGCAGACTCCTACGAGCAGTACTTC. This sequence encodes CASSLDADSYEQYF.

V gene TRBV6-4 combines with J gene TRBJ1-1; D is unclear. V lost 2 bases to trimming and J lost 0 bases, with 7 bases between them. This CDR3 comprises 14 residues. Looked up from germline, CDR1 is MRHNA and CDR2 is SNTAGT. Written as DNA, the CDR3 is TGTGCCAGCAGTGACGACGGGATGAACACTGAAGCTTTCTTT. As protein: CASSDDGMNTEAFF.

This clone has a handful of counts. This chain joins TRBV7-9 and TRBJ2-2, with D maybe TRBD2 (6 bases). CDR1 is SEHNR and CDR2 is FQNEAQ in the germline V gene (reference sequence). This CDR3 spans 15 amino acids. V was cut by 11 bases and J by 0 bases, with 16 bases left in between. CDR3 amino acids: CACEVAGPNTGELFF. CDR3 nucleotide sequence: TGTGCCTGCGAGGTGGCGGGGCCGAACACCGGGGAGCTGTTTTTT.

The V gene is TRBV9, the J gene TRBJ2-7; 13 bases fit TRBD2. The CDR3 is made up of 17 amino acids. Germline V lookup: CDR1 SGDLS, CDR2 YYNGEE. V was pared by 0 bases and J by 0 bases, with 3 bases of the junction left unmatched. This CDR3 reads CASSVGTSGSSSYEQYF. The CDR3 DNA reads TGTGCCAGCAGCGTAGGGACTAGCGGGAGTAGCTCCTACGAGCAGTACTTC. Drawing the rest from reference TRBV9 and TRBJ2-7, the complete variable domain is DSGVTQTPKHLITATGQRVTLRCSPRSGDLSVYWYQQSLDQGLQFLIQYYNGEERAKGNILERFSAQQFPDLHSELNLSSLELGDSALYFCASSVGTSGSSSYEQYFGPGTRLTVT.

About this clone: Different DNA sequences within this sample yield the same CDR3. The CDR3 here is CASSQDRTTNEKLFF. The CDR3 DNA reads TGCGCCAGCAGCCAAGATAGGACAACTAATGAAAAACTGTTTTTT. V usage is TRBV4-3 and J usage is TRBJ1-4; unclear D gene. The V gene lost 0 bases and the J gene lost 0 bases, with 5 bases spanning the gap. This CDR3 has 15 residues. Per germline, CDR1 LGHNA and CDR2 YSLEER.